This T cell receptor beta chain emerged from a study of identical twins. No donor was unhealthy or non-Caucasian. TCRdb itself ran the 5' RACE reads through MiXCR, one entry per CDR3 protein. The sample has 500,000 to 700,000 distinct CDR3 sequences; roughly 7.2% are singletons. Germline V gene lookup returns CDR1 LNHNV and CDR2 YYDKDF (reference sequence). The trim removed 4 bases at V and 6 bases at J, leaving 6 bases unmatched. This CDR3 comprises 15 residues. This sample was also put to use in a study of yellow fever vaccine responses in identical twins.

This chain uses TRBV15 with TRBJ2-1, with 10 bases that match TRBD2. The sequence derives from a woman between 18 and 29 years old in good health. The sample consisted of PBMCs. The CDR3: CATSKLAGFSNEQFF. CDR3 nucleotides: TGTGCCACCAGCAAACTAGCGGGATTCAGCAATGAGCAGTTCTTC.